The sequence of this T cell receptor (beta chain) was determined in a study of T cell changes during pregnancy in multiple sclerosis. This table comes from immunoSEQ multiplex PCR, and its TCRdb copy is limited to in-frame clones, with some not included. In the table there are about 76,000 clones, 93% of which are singletons. This CDR3 contains 17 residues. The V gene's germline CDR1 is SGHRS and CDR2 YFSETQ. Deletions cut 4 bases from V and 4 bases from J, with 20 bases between. This clone was detected once. The material sequenced was peripheral blood, taken in the second trimester of pregnancy. This sequence joins TRBV5-1 and TRBJ2-2; tentative D call: TRBD1 (5 bases). This clonotype was obtained from a female donor with multiple sclerosis, enrolled in a pregnancy study. The CDR3: CASSPRLGASITGELFF. The CDR3 DNA sequence: TGCGCCAGCAGCCCCCGTCTTGGGGCTTCTATCACCGGGGAGCTGTTTTTT.